This T cell receptor (beta chain) was documented in a study of spatial heterogeneity in lung cancer. This clonotype was detected ten times or more. Time point of the sample: sample taken at primary tumor resection. Whole RNA, which was extracted from tumor, nontumor lung tissue or frozen PBMC, was sequenced without any cell sorting. The cohort: some 70 early-stage, untreated non-small cell lung cancer patients. V was trimmed by 5 bases and J by 0 bases, leaving 8 bases between them. Germline V gene data show CDR1 as KGHSH and CDR2 as LQKENI. There are 14 residues in the CDR3. All TCR cDNA molecules were individually tagged with a unique molecular identifier. TCRdb passed the 5' RACE reads through MiXCR, listing each CDR3 protein once. The data contain more than 50,000 distinct CDR3 sequences, roughly 6.5% of them seen just once; the ten biggest clones take up approximately 2.9%.

Source: PBMCs, taken at surgery. This TCR was recovered from a female donor with early-stage non-small cell lung cancer. The chain is built from TRBV18 and TRBJ2-1; D remains unclear. In DNA form, the CDR3 reads TGTGCCAGCTCAGAGTCGAGCTCCTACAATGAGCAGTTCTTC. It yields the protein CASSESSSYNEQFF.